Shown below are 25 T cell receptor beta chains from a single sample sequenced in a study of shared clonotypes between healthy human individuals. The protocol was immunoSEQ multiplex PCR, while the TCRdb copy is restricted to in-frame clones and leaves out a portion. The sample shows 2 million to 2.5 million clones, more than 80% of them seen only once. Sequencing used naive CD4+ T cells from PBMCs. Subset of the sample: CD45RA+ positively selected. Receptors originate from a man younger than 35 in good health. Some clones in this sample may be carry-over from other donors' samples.

The chain couples TRBV11-2 to TRBJ2-7; possible D gene TRBD2, 5 bases. Germline V gene sequence: CDR1 SGHAT, CDR2 FQNNGV. This CDR3 has 15 amino acids. Trimming left V 4 bases short and J 0 bases short, with 13 bases between. This CDR3 is CASSSPGSTSYEQYF. CDR3 DNA: TGTGCCAGCAGCTCACCGGGATCCACCTCCTACGAGCAGTACTTC.

The chain has TRBV18 and TRBJ2-1; 13 bases align to TRBD2. Per germline, CDR1 KGHSH and CDR2 LQKENI. V gave up 5 bases and J gave up 7 bases; unmatched junction bases: 11. The CDR3 is made up of 17 amino acids. In DNA, the CDR3 is TGTGCCAGCTCATCTTTACCGGGACTAGCGGGATGGAATGAGCAGTTCTTC. This translates into CASSSLPGLAGWNEQFF.

About this clone itself: Other DNA sequences in the same sample also yield this CDR3. For the CDR3, the DNA is TGTGCCAGCAGCCTGACCGGAGCTAACTATGGCTACACCTTC. Protein sequence: CASSLTGANYGYTF. The chain carries TRBV7-9 and TRBJ1-2; D is unresolved. The CDR3 consists of 14 residues. Trimming left V 5 bases short and J 0 bases short, with 10 bases between. Germline loops: CDR1 SEHNR, CDR2 FQNEAQ (reference sequence).

To note about this clone: The sample contains more than one DNA sequence encoding this CDR3. V gene TRBV9 combines with J gene TRBJ2-7; 12 bases line up with TRBD2. V was clipped by 4 bases and J by 3 bases; unmatched bases: 2. CDR3 length: 14 residues. The germline CDR1 and CDR2 sequences are SGDLS and YYNGEE. The CDR3 here is CASSLTSGSYEQYF. The DNA of the CDR3 is TGTGCCAGCAGCCTGACTAGCGGGAGCTACGAGCAGTACTTC.

The chain joins TRBV28 to TRBJ2-7; D may be TRBD1 or TRBD2 (5 bases each). There are 14 residues in the CDR3. Trimming took 10 bases from V and 4 from J, leaving 20 bases between them. The germline V gene encodes CDR1 MDHEN and CDR2 SYDVKM. CDR3 in amino acids: CATLRGVPSYEQYF. The CDR3 DNA follows: TGTGCCACCCTCCGAGGGGTCCCTTCATACGAGCAGTACTTC.

This clone was seen only a few times. The chain links TRBV2 to TRBJ1-2, with D possibly TRBD1 on 5 matching bases. Trimming removed 7 bases at V and 4 bases at J, with 13 bases between. The CDR3 length is 13 residues. Per germline, CDR1 SNHLY and CDR2 FYNNEI. CDR3 DNA: TGTGCCAGCACCACAACAGGTGCCTATGGCTACACCTTC. Amino acid sequence: CASTTTGAYGYTF.

V is TRBV7-9 and J is TRBJ2-1; the D is unclear. Deletions cut 1 base from V and 4 bases from J, with 5 bases between. The CDR3 runs to 13 residues. Germline CDR1 reads SEHNR; CDR2 reads FQNEAQ (reference sequence). The CDR3 loop reads CASSLVAYNEQFF. Here the CDR3 DNA reads TGTGCCAGCAGCTTAGTAGCTTACAATGAGCAGTTCTTC.

The V call is TRBV5-4, the J call TRBJ2-1; TRBD2 aligns across 7 bases. Germline CDR1 is SGHNT and CDR2 is YYREEE (reference sequence). V lost 3 bases to trimming and J lost 4 bases; unmatched junction nucleotides: 4. The CDR3 extends over 14 amino acids. The CDR3 protein is CASSSTSLYNEQFF. The CDR3 bases are TGTGCCAGCAGCTCGACTAGCCTATACAATGAGCAGTTCTTC.

The rearrangement uses TRBV5-4 and TRBJ1-2; possibly TRBD1 for D (5 bases). This CDR3 has 14 residues. CDR1 SGHNT and CDR2 YYREEE come from the germline V gene (reference sequence). Trimming took 0 bases from V and 0 from J, leaving 6 bases between them. The CDR3 DNA sequence: TGTGCCAGCAGCTTGGGACAGTCTAACTATGGCTACACCTTC. As protein: CASSLGQSNYGYTF.

This clone was seen once. V gene TRBV13 combines with J gene TRBJ2-3, with D possibly being TRBD2 (6 bases). With 0 bases removed from V and 3 bases from J, the gap between germline ends came to 10 bases. CDR1 and CDR2 from the germline V gene are PRHDT and FYEKMQ (reference sequence). This CDR3 spans 15 amino acids. The CDR3, as DNA: TGTGCCAGCAGCTTAGGAAGGGGAGGTACAGATACGCAGTATTTT. It is translated as CASSLGRGGTDTQYF.

This clone is a singleton in its sample. V gene TRBV9 combines with J gene TRBJ1-2; D gene uncertain. Trimming left V 0 bases short and J 0 bases short, with 9 bases between. Germline CDR1 SGDLS, CDR2 YYNGEE. The CDR3 loop spans 15 amino acids. CDR3 nucleotide sequence: TGTGCCAGCAGCGTAGCCGTCAGCTCTAACTATGGCTACACCTTC. Its translation: CASSVAVSSNYGYTF.

This chain uses TRBV2 with TRBJ1-2, with D possibly being TRBD1 (5 bases). Trimming stripped 3 bases from V and 7 bases from J, with 18 bases between. Per the germline V gene, CDR1 is SNHLY and CDR2 is FYNNEI. CDR3 length: 15 residues. DNA of the CDR3: TGTGCCAGCAGTGATCTTGCGCAGGGAAGTGGTGGCTACACCTTC. Translated: CASSDLAQGSGGYTF.

The V gene is TRBV28, the J gene TRBJ1-2; 8 bases align to TRBD1. After removal of 4 bases from V and 2 bases from J, the junction contained 3 bases not matched to a gene. The CDR3 contains 14 residues. Per the germline V gene, CDR1 is MDHEN and CDR2 is SYDVKM. CDR3 residues: CASSWRQGNYGYTF. The CDR3, as DNA: TGTGCCAGCAGTTGGAGACAGGGGAACTATGGCTACACCTTC.

In the case of this clone: One end of the junction does not line up with germline, which may come from a read error. The J gene is TRBJ1-4, the V gene TRBV18, with a possible D match to TRBD1 (6 bases). This CDR3 comprises 16 residues. The germline V gene has CDR1 KGHSH and CDR2 LQKENI. The CDR3: CASSRRQADTTEKLFF. The CDR3 bases are TGTGCCAGCTCACGAAGACAGGCCGACACTACTGAAAAACTGTTTTTT.

The V and J genes are TRBV10-1 and TRBJ2-3, with TRBD2 matching 11 bases. V shed 5 bases, J shed 4 bases, and the junction held 2 bases outside the gene matches. The CDR3 loop spans 14 amino acids. The germline V gene encodes CDR1 WNHNN and CDR2 SYGVQD (reference sequence). As DNA, the CDR3 is TGCGCCAGCAGTCAACTAGCGGGAGCAGATACGCAGTATTTT. It encodes CASSQLAGADTQYF.

The CDR3 loop reads CASSYSSASGNYEQYF. CDR3 bases: TGTGCCAGCAGTTACTCGAGTGCTAGCGGTAACTACGAGCAGTACTTC. The J gene is TRBJ2-7, the V gene TRBV6-6; 7 nucleotides agree with TRBD2. This CDR3 spans 16 amino acids. Trimming cost V 0 bases and J 3 bases; bases outside gene matches: 8. CDR1 is MNHNY, CDR2 SVGAGI, per germline (reference sequence).

The chain carries TRBV30 and TRBJ1-1, with D unresolved. Germline CDR1 GTSNPN, CDR2 SVGIG (reference sequence). This CDR3 has 12 residues. Trimming shortened V by 3 bases and J by 0 bases, and 5 bases separated the two germline ends. The CDR3 region is CAWRQMNTEAFF. CDR3 DNA: TGTGCCTGGAGACAGATGAACACTGAAGCTTTCTTT. Looking up the rest from reference TRBV30 and TRBJ1-1 gives the full variable domain: SQTIHQWPATLVQPVGSPLSLECTVEGTSNPNLYWYRQAAGRGLQLLFYSVGIGQISSEVPQNLSASRPQDRQFILSSKKLLLSDSGFYLCAWRQMNTEAFFGQGTRLTVV.

This chain joins TRBV5-1 and TRBJ2-1; 9 bases fit TRBD1. The CDR3 contains 18 residues. Trimming took 2 bases from V and 2 from J; bases not matched to a gene: 11. Germline V gene lookup returns CDR1 SGHRS and CDR2 YFSETQ. The CDR3: CASSFLAPGQGTYNEQFF. The DNA for the CDR3 is TGCGCCAGCAGCTTTCTCGCCCCGGGACAGGGTACCTACAATGAGCAGTTCTTC.

The CDR3 loop is CASSKWGGNEQFF. CDR3 nucleotide sequence: TGTGCCAGCAGCAAATGGGGAGGCAATGAGCAGTTCTTC. The chain links TRBV5-4 to TRBJ2-1; TRBD2 is a possible D gene (6 bases). Trimming removed 4 bases at V and 6 bases at J, with 11 bases between. From germline, CDR1 is SGHNT and CDR2 YYREEE (reference sequence). CDR3 size: 13 residues.

The rearrangement links TRBV5-1 to TRBJ1-1; D is uncertain. Trimming stripped 0 bases from V and 4 bases from J, with 10 bases between. Germline loops: CDR1 SGHRS, CDR2 YFSETQ. The CDR3 loop spans 14 amino acids. CDR3 amino acids: CASSLGFGFTEAFF. CDR3 nucleotides: TGCGCCAGCAGCTTGGGATTTGGATTCACTGAAGCTTTCTTT.

The chain links TRBV1 to TRBJ2-7; TRBD1 is the table's D call, not checked against the DNA. TRBV1 is noted as a pseudogene. This CDR3 spans 16 amino acids. The chain's CDR3 is CTSSQEGPAGGYEQYF. CDR3 in DNA: TGCACCAGCAGCCAAGAAGGTCCTGCAGGGGGCTACGAGCAGTACTTC.

For the CDR3, the DNA is TGTGCCACCACTTACTCCTTCTACGAGCAGTACTTC. This translates into CATTYSFYEQYF. The V call is TRBV6-4, the J call TRBJ2-7; no definite D call. The CDR3 runs to 12 residues. The V gene's germline CDR1 is MRHNA and CDR2 SNTAGT. Trimming took off 10 bases at V and 3 bases at J, with 13 bases between the two ends.

This chain joins TRBV5-5 and TRBJ1-3; TRBD1 matches 8 bases. The V gene's germline CDR1 is SGHKS and CDR2 YYEKEE (reference sequence). CDR3 length: 14 amino acids. With V trimmed by 5 bases and J by 2 bases, 3 bases remained unmatched. The CDR3 sequence is CASSWTGPGNTIYF. The DNA of the CDR3 is TGTGCCAGCAGTTGGACAGGGCCTGGAAACACCATATATTTT.

This clone has just one count. The gene calls are TRBV5-4 and TRBJ2-3; no firm D call. CDR1 is SGHNT, CDR2 YYREEE, per germline (reference sequence). V was shortened by 3 bases and J by 3 bases, with 8 bases between the two germline ends. The length of the CDR3 is 13 residues. The CDR3 coding sequence is TGTGCCAGCAGCTCCCCAGAGACAGATACGCAGTATTTT. This encodes CASSSPETDTQYF.

This clone was observed once. The gene calls are TRBV6-5 and TRBJ2-7; 7 positions agree with TRBD2. The length of the CDR3 is 15 residues. Losses at the gene ends were 0 bases for V and 3 bases for J; bases not matched to a gene: 5. CDR1 and CDR2 from the germline V gene are MNHEY and SVGAGI. CDR3 protein: CASSYSGDYRYEQYF. The DNA for the CDR3 is TGTGCCAGCAGTTACTCGGGGGACTACCGCTACGAGCAGTACTTC.